This T cell receptor (beta chain) was retrieved from a study of T cell repertoires in cytomegalovirus infection. About the study: Based on public TCR beta signatures, there were indications of CMV infection and of a matching HLA type.

Study-wide points: The study found HLA-C-restricted CMV-specific TCR beta clonotypes dominating the ex vivo response.

Germline trimming cut 6 bases from V and 0 bases from J; bases unmatched to any gene: 16. Germline CDR1 reads SNHLY; CDR2 reads FYNNEI. The CDR3 contains 20 residues. Using its own MiXCR run on the reads, TCRdb lists one record per CDR3 protein. The sample holds some 560,000 distinct CDR3 sequences, approximately 40% seen once. This clonotype has just one count. What it binds is unknown. This sample comprised cultured PBMCs, obtained from culture after CMV antigen stimulation. The V gene is TRBV2, the J gene TRBJ2-1; 11 bases align to TRBD2. The source is a human donor in good health (CMV status not recorded). Some clones in this sample may be carry-over from other donors' samples. The CDR3 loop is CASRNPVTSGALLSYNEQFF. In DNA, the CDR3 is TGTGCCAGCAGGAACCCGGTGACTAGCGGGGCACTACTCTCCTACAATGAGCAGTTCTTC.